The present T cell receptor beta chain was sequenced within a study of blood T cell repertoires in COVID-19 (dated by TCRdb to 2020 to 2021). Regarding the complete study: Samples from collaborators originated in the United States, Italy and Spain and spanned both the acute and convalescent phases of COVID-19. Subjects who had been exposed to COVID-19, were actively infected with it, or had recovered from it provided the deeply sampled blood TCRbeta repertoires that made up the dataset. The material from the prospective study consisted of cDNA or gDNA derived from T cells, B-cell-depleted T cells, or PBMCs. Sample metadata almost always included a de-identified subject ID, COVID-19 status, age in years and sex. The repertoires were released in a freely available public database intended as a resource for research on the immune response to SARS-CoV-2. The samples were drawn from the first 160 participants of the ongoing ImmuneRACE study and from 1,254 subjects provided by 6 global collaborators. Where available, HLA class I and class II types were obtained from metadata supplied by the sample provider rather than from assay-based typing.

Collaborating institutions collected whole blood in K2EDTA tubes following their own protocols. For TCRbeta analysis, collaborators shipped samples as frozen whole blood, isolated PBMCs, or DNA extracted from either of those sample types. The cysteine opens and the phenylalanine closes a CDR3 of 13 amino acids. The sequence is cut down to CDR3 DNA, 39 bases in frame from base 1. Relative to germline, V is 2 bases shorter and J is 5 bases shorter, with 6 bases between their ends. Looking up the germline V gene yields CDR1 MNHNS and CDR2 SASEGT. On this clone: Its specific antigen is unknown. Base quality data are lacking; no much larger clone is found one base away.

TCRbeta CDR3 regions were amplified from genomic DNA by means of the immunoSEQ Assay, a bias-controlled multiplex PCR. For the original study's pipeline: Nucleated cell counts per sample were estimated from amplification of reference gene primers within the assay. To quantify the absolute abundance of each unique TCRbeta CDR3 rearrangement, sequence reads were collapsed and filtered. For each sample, productive Simpson clonality was calculated by taking the square root of Simpson's diversity index across productive rearrangements. In TCRdb, the immuneACCESS table is reduced to in-frame sequences with V and J assigned. These tables do not hold every clone; where another copy was compared, an unresolved V gene accounts for under half, and the others remain unexplained. V, J and clone size are taken as reported in that table, and D and trimming were inferred from the DNA itself. The table for this sample lists roughly 150,000 clones; just over 90% of them were counted only once. Of the sample, about 2.3% falls within the top ten clones.

The paper's findings and limits, for the study overall: Clinical and demographic metadata were provided uncurated, with the amount varying by source and participant.

The TCR was taken from a man in his late teens or twenties with acute or convalescent COVID-19. Sample: peripheral blood. The V gene is TRBV6-1 and the J gene is TRBJ2-2, with TRBD2 perhaps the D gene, on 5 matching bases. The base sequence is TGTGCCAGCAGTGAACGGGAAACCGGGGAGCTGTTTTTT. This yields the protein CASSERETGELFF.